A selection of T cell receptor beta chains follows, all from one sample in a study of Graves' ophthalmopathy and Graves' hyperthyroidism. TCRdb re-derived calls from the multiplex PCR reads in MiXCR, one entry per CDR3 protein. The sample has 200,000 to 250,000 distinct CDR3 sequences, about 22% seen once. The specimen was peripheral blood. The receptors stem from a woman aged 45-65 years with Graves' ophthalmopathy. Both conserved end residues are part of each CDR3.

cdr3_aa	v_call	j_call
CASSLWGVPGELFF	TRBV12-3/TRBV12-4	TRBJ2-2
CASSMRSQPNYGYTF	TRBV19	TRBJ1-2
CAISGQREQYF	TRBV10-3	TRBJ2-7
CASGLLETQYF	TRBV27	TRBJ2-5
CASSPVTPEAFF	TRBV7-2	TRBJ1-1
CATGVVGNQPQHF	TRBV19	TRBJ1-5
CASSLLASGAYEQYF	TRBV12-3/TRBV12-4	TRBJ2-7
CASSPGSVGYEQYF	TRBV19	TRBJ2-7
CASGPGLAVQETQYF	TRBV12-5	TRBJ2-5
CASNKVNTEAFF	TRBV9	TRBJ1-1
CASSSDGGTEAFF	TRBV5-1	TRBJ1-1
CASSLLAGGTEAFF	TRBV6-1	TRBJ1-1
CASSRGGDQETQYF	TRBV4-1	TRBJ2-5
CASSSPWGTGNTIYF	TRBV28	TRBJ1-3
CSATPAGGRAGYTGELFF	TRBV20-1	TRBJ2-2
CASSLSSSGRGYEQYF	TRBV27	TRBJ2-7
CASSIVKGTAEAFF	TRBV19	TRBJ1-1
CASSLTADGYTF	TRBV7-9	TRBJ1-2
CASTRPGGTEQYF	TRBV6-1	TRBJ2-7
CASKEKVGQGTQPQHF	TRBV6-2/TRBV6-3	TRBJ1-5
CASSDLAGTQYF	TRBV11-2	TRBJ2-5
CASSPPEGLAKNIQYF	TRBV3-1	TRBJ2-4
CASSFNGYTF	TRBV28	TRBJ1-2
CASSLGTSGRIETHEQYF	TRBV5-1	TRBJ2-7
CATSEPGTSNYGYTF	TRBV24-1	TRBJ1-2
CASSYSTGGQSNQPQHF	TRBV13	TRBJ1-5
CATSSAGTGDETQYF	TRBV15	TRBJ2-5
CASSEPQGAGTEAFF	TRBV7-9	TRBJ1-1
CASSRQGQTNSPLHF	TRBV19	TRBJ1-6